What follows are 30 T cell receptor beta chains derived from one specimen sequenced in a study of control samples from healthy donors and cancer patients. Method: immunoSEQ multiplex PCR; TCRdb's copy keeps in-frame clones and lacks some. Of around 85,000 clones detected, 85% to 90% appear once; the ten largest clones hold 6.5% to 8%. Material for sequencing was blood. These receptor sequences come from a woman in her fifties or sixties in good health.

This chain connects TRBV5-1 to TRBJ1-2, with TRBD1 as a possible D gene (5 bases). The CDR3 length is 18 residues. Trimming removed 4 bases from V and 1 base from J, with 23 bases in between. CDR1 SGHRS and CDR2 YFSETQ come from the germline V gene. CDR3 region: CASSPGEAAYLLNYGYTF. CDR3 coding DNA: TGCGCCAGCAGCCCGGGGGAGGCCGCCTATCTACTTAACTATGGCTACACCTTC.

The chain uses TRBV28 and TRBJ1-3; D not certain. The V gene lost 7 bases and the J gene lost 0 bases, with 16 bases spanning the gap. Germline CDR1 reads MDHEN; CDR2 reads SYDVKM. The CDR3 has 16 amino acids. The CDR3, as DNA: TGTGCCAGCATCAACGGGGTTCGGGGCTCTGGAAACACCATATATTTT. It encodes CASINGVRGSGNTIYF. Complete variable domain (other parts from reference TRBV28 and TRBJ1-3): DVKVTQSSRYLVKRTGEKVFLECVQDMDHENMFWYRQDPGLGLRLIYFSYDVKMKEKGDIPEGYSVSREKKERFSLILESASTNQTSMYLCASINGVRGSGNTIYFGEGSWLTVV.

The chain couples TRBV28 to TRBJ1-2, with D maybe TRBD1 (5 bases). CDR3 length: 13 amino acids. From germline, CDR1 is MDHEN and CDR2 SYDVKM. V gave up 8 bases and J gave up 2 bases, with 12 bases separating them. The CDR3 protein is CASRQGLNYGYTF. The CDR3 DNA reads TGTGCCAGCCGCCAGGGTCTGAACTATGGCTACACCTTC.

The chain combines TRBV27 with TRBJ1-3; weak D call: TRBD1 (5 bases). V was trimmed by 6 bases and J by 2 bases, leaving 8 bases between them. Germline values: CDR1 MNHEY, CDR2 SMNVEV (reference sequence). This CDR3 region has 13 residues. The CDR3 loop reads CASSPGTGNTIYF. The CDR3 DNA follows: TGTGCCAGCAGCCCAGGGACTGGAAACACCATATATTTT.

The CDR3 loop is CASSLGSRGYTEAFF. The CDR3, as DNA: TGCGCCAGCAGCTTGGGGTCGCGGGGTTACACTGAAGCTTTCTTT. This sequence joins TRBV5-1 and TRBJ1-1; D is ambiguous. CDR1 is SGHRS, CDR2 YFSETQ, per germline. V was cut by 0 bases and J by 3 bases, with 12 bases left in between. CDR3 length: 15 amino acids.

The chain has TRBV30 and TRBJ2-7, with D hard to call. CDR1 is GTSNPN and CDR2 is SVGIG in the germline V gene (reference sequence). V lost 6 bases and J 3 bases, leaving 12 bases between the germline ends. CDR3 size: 12 residues. CDR3: CACLTRIYEQYF. The CDR3 coding sequence is TGTGCCTGCCTTACAAGGATCTACGAGCAGTACTTC.

The chain couples TRBV7-2 to TRBJ2-3, with D perhaps being TRBD1 or TRBD2 (5 bases each). The CDR3 has 14 amino acids. Germline CDR1 and CDR2: SGHTA and FQGNSA. The V gene lost 0 bases and the J gene lost 6 bases, with 10 bases spanning the gap. CDR3 DNA: TGTGCCAGCAGCTTAGCCTCGGGGCTGGATACGCAGTATTTT. Translated: CASSLASGLDTQYF.

The V and J genes are TRBV2 and TRBJ1-1; D is undetermined. This CDR3 spans 13 amino acids. Germline V gene lookup returns CDR1 SNHLY and CDR2 FYNNEI. V was cut by 5 bases and J by 1 base, with 8 bases left in between. CDR3 protein: CASSPSGNTEAFF. In DNA, the CDR3 is TGTGCCAGCAGTCCCTCAGGGAACACTGAAGCTTTCTTT.

CDR3 nucleotides: TGTGCCAGCAGTTTAAACACCATAACTGAAGCTTTCTTT. Protein sequence: CASSLNTITEAFF. The chain recombines TRBV27 with TRBJ1-1; no reliable D call. The length of the CDR3 is 13 residues. The germline V gene has CDR1 MNHEY and CDR2 SMNVEV (reference sequence). V was cut by 2 bases and J by 5 bases, with 9 bases left in between.

The J gene is TRBJ1-1, the V gene TRBV7-8; D might be TRBD1 (5 bases). The CDR3 has 14 amino acids. Between the trimmed V and J ends, which lost 3 bases and 7 bases, there was a span of 15 bases. CDR1 and CDR2 (germline): SGHVS, FQNEAQ. The CDR3 loop is CASSLRVTGGEAFF. The CDR3 DNA is TGTGCCAGCAGCTTGAGAGTCACTGGGGGTGAAGCTTTCTTT.

J is TRBJ2-1 and V is TRBV27; 8 bases are shared with TRBD2. Trimming removed 4 bases from V and 4 bases from J; junction bases left unmatched: 3. Germline V gene sequence: CDR1 MNHEY, CDR2 SMNVEV (reference sequence). The CDR3 has 14 amino acids. The CDR3 region has the DNA TGTGCCAGCAGTTCAAGCGGGGGATACAATGAGCAGTTCTTC. As protein: CASSSSGGYNEQFF.

The rearrangement links TRBV7-9 to TRBJ2-7, with a possible D match to TRBD2 (5 bases). CDR1 and CDR2 (germline): SEHNR, FQNEAQ (reference sequence). CDR3 length: 13 residues. V lost 2 bases, J lost 7 bases, and 12 bases lay in between. The CDR3 bases are TGTGCCAGCAGCTTAAACGGGGATGGGGAGCAGTACTTC. Translation gives CASSLNGDGEQYF.

This clone was detected only once. This rearrangement joins TRBV5-1 to TRBJ2-1; possibly TRBD1 for D (5 bases). There are 14 residues in the CDR3. The ends were cut back, 2 bases at V and 7 bases at J, with 13 bases in the middle. CDR1 SGHRS and CDR2 YFSETQ come from the germline V gene. The CDR3 nucleotides read TGCGCCAGCAGCTTTCAGGGATATTGGAATGAGCAGTTCTTC. This translates into CASSFQGYWNEQFF.

The V gene is TRBV28, the J gene TRBJ1-5; D is perhaps TRBD1 (6 bases). CDR3 length equals 17 residues. Germline CDR1 and CDR2: MDHEN and SYDVKM. Trimming shortened V by 5 bases and J by 2 bases, and 19 bases separated the two germline ends. Written as DNA, the CDR3 is TGTGCCAGCAGTCCGCAACGGGGGGCGTCGGGCAATCAGCCCCAGCATTTT. This translates into CASSPQRGASGNQPQHF.

The chain is built from TRBV5-6 and TRBJ2-7, with 11 nucleotides matching TRBD2. The V gene end was trimmed by 8 bases and the J gene end by 6 bases; junction bases not matched to a gene: 7. Germline lookup yields CDR1 SGHDT and CDR2 YYEEEE. The CDR3 has 13 amino acids. CDR3 residues: CASNPGLAAEQYF. Written as DNA, the CDR3 is TGTGCCAGTAACCCGGGACTAGCGGCCGAGCAGTACTTC.

The CDR3 sequence: CSVGGAKYDTQYF. The DNA for the CDR3 is TGCAGCGTTGGGGGGGCCAAATACGATACGCAGTATTTT. The chain couples TRBV29-1 to TRBJ2-3; perhaps D is TRBD1 or TRBD2 (6 bases each). The CDR3 contains 13 residues. Trimming cost V 4 bases and J 6 bases, with 14 bases left between them. CDR1 and CDR2 from the germline V gene are SQVTM and ANQGSEA.

This clone has just one count. This rearrangement joins TRBV30 to TRBJ1-1, with D unclear. CDR3 length: 11 amino acids. The V and J ends lost 5 bases and 5 bases respectively, with 9 bases between them. The germline V gene encodes CDR1 GTSNPN and CDR2 SVGIG (reference sequence). CDR3 sequence (DNA): TGTGCCTGGGGCCCGGGGACTGAAGCTTTCTTT. Its protein product is CAWGPGTEAFF. Drawing the rest from reference TRBV30 and TRBJ1-1, the complete variable domain is SQTIHQWPATLVQPVGSPLSLECTVEGTSNPNLYWYRQAAGRGLQLLFYSVGIGQISSEVPQNLSASRPQDRQFILSSKKLLLSDSGFYLCAWGPGTEAFFGQGTRLTVV.

The chain links TRBV19 to TRBJ2-4; a possible D gene is TRBD2 (6 bases). The CDR3 is made up of 13 amino acids. The germline V gene has CDR1 LNHDA and CDR2 SQIVND (reference sequence). The V end was cut by 9 bases, the J end by 3 bases, with 12 bases between. The CDR3 loop is CASFGGFKNIQYF. DNA of the CDR3: TGTGCCAGCTTTGGGGGGTTCAAAAACATTCAGTACTTC.

The genes are TRBV6-2 or TRBV6-3 and TRBJ2-7; 8 nucleotides align to TRBD2. The CDR3 spans 14 residues. CDR1 and CDR2 from the germline V gene are MNHEY and SVGEGT. After removal of 6 bases from V and 2 bases from J, the junction contained 6 bases not matched to a gene. CDR3 region: CASSEDGGAYEQYF. The DNA for the CDR3 is TGTGCCAGCAGCGAGGACGGGGGGGCCTACGAGCAGTACTTC.

This clone was detected a few times. The rearrangement uses TRBV6-2 or TRBV6-3 and TRBJ1-5; 8 bases fit TRBD1. There are 16 residues in the CDR3. CDR1 is MNHEY and CDR2 is SVGEGT in the germline V gene. With V trimmed by 4 bases and J by 6 bases, 11 bases remained unmatched. CDR3 nucleotide sequence: TGTGCCAGCAGTTCCCCCACAGGGGGGGGCGGTCAGCCCCAGCATTTT. Protein sequence: CASSSPTGGGGQPQHF.

V usage is TRBV18 and J usage is TRBJ2-3; 11 bases line up with TRBD1. This CDR3 comprises 16 residues. Looked up from germline, CDR1 is KGHSH and CDR2 is LQKENI. CDR3 bases: TGTGTAACAAGAGGGGACCGGACAGGGGGCGCAGATACGCAGTATTTT. Residues: CVTRGDRTGGADTQYF.

This chain links TRBV3-1 (or the pseudogene TRBV3-2) with TRBJ1-6, with D unclear. From germline, CDR1 is LGHDT and CDR2 YNNKEL (reference sequence). Trimming removed 1 base at V and 14 bases at J, with 9 bases between. CDR3 length: 12 residues. As DNA, the CDR3 is TGTGCCAGCAGCCAAGTCGGAGACACCCTCCACTTT. Protein product: CASSQVGDTLHF.

This chain joins TRBV7-8 and TRBJ1-4; D is possibly TRBD1 (5 bases). The V gene's germline CDR1 is SGHVS and CDR2 FQNEAQ. Trimming removed 2 bases from V and 6 bases from J, with 13 bases in between. The CDR3 runs to 15 residues. As DNA, the CDR3 is TGTGCCAGCAGCTTACACCAGGGCCCTGATGAAAAACTGTTTTTT. Residues: CASSLHQGPDEKLFF.

This clone turned up a few times. The chain links TRBV5-6 to TRBJ1-2; D unclear. Trimming stripped 0 bases from V and 7 bases from J, with 19 bases between. The germline V gene has CDR1 SGHDT and CDR2 YYEEEE. This CDR3 contains 16 residues. Written as DNA, the CDR3 is TGTGCCAGCAGCTTGGAAAGGTACGCGTCCGTCGGTGGCTACACCTTC. Protein: CASSLERYASVGGYTF.

The chain links TRBV6-1 to TRBJ1-1; D is possibly TRBD1 (5 bases). The CDR3 has 14 residues. Germline CDR1 reads MNHNS; CDR2 reads SASEGT. The V gene lost 2 bases and the J gene lost 5 bases, with 12 bases spanning the gap. The CDR3 loop is CASSELGQRTEAFF. The DNA of the CDR3 is TGTGCCAGCAGTGAACTCGGACAAAGAACTGAAGCTTTCTTT.

The sample holds one count of this clone. The chain links TRBV5-6 to TRBJ1-1; TRBD1 might be the D (6 bases). The CDR3 is made up of 15 amino acids. Germline V gives CDR1 SGHDT, CDR2 YYEEEE. V was clipped by 2 bases and J by 7 bases, with 18 bases between them. The chain's CDR3 is CASSLQSGEGGEAFF. The CDR3 DNA sequence: TGTGCCAGCAGCTTACAGTCAGGGGAGGGAGGTGAAGCTTTCTTT.

The J gene is TRBJ2-7, the V gene TRBV27; D is uncertain. The V end was cut by 5 bases, the J end by 2 bases, with 13 bases between. Germline assignment: CDR1 MNHEY and CDR2 SMNVEV (reference sequence). The CDR3 loop spans 14 amino acids. The CDR3 here is CASSDTDKPYEQYF. The DNA of the CDR3 is TGTGCCAGCAGTGATACCGACAAACCCTACGAGCAGTACTTC.

The gene calls are TRBV19 and TRBJ2-3; 7 nucleotides agree with TRBD1. CDR1 is LNHDA, CDR2 SQIVND, per germline (reference sequence). The CDR3 contains 16 residues. The V and J ends lost 4 bases and 0 bases, in that order; junction bases with no gene match: 7. CDR3 region: CASSKIRDRSTDTQYF. For the CDR3, the DNA is TGTGCCAGTAGTAAAATCCGGGACAGAAGCACAGATACGCAGTATTTT.

The rearrangement links TRBV28 to TRBJ2-5, with 8 nucleotides matching TRBD1. J gave up 3 bases and V 3 bases, and 12 bases lay outside the gene matches. Germline loops: CDR1 MDHEN, CDR2 SYDVKM. CDR3 length equals 17 residues. The CDR3 protein is CASSLWQGAIPKETQYF. CDR3 nucleotide sequence: TGTGCCAGCAGTTTGTGGCAGGGGGCCATCCCCAAAGAGACCCAGTACTTC.

The sample holds one count of this clone. The chain links TRBV5-6 to TRBJ2-2; D gene uncertain. Trimming shortened V by 0 bases and J by 4 bases, and 7 bases separated the two germline ends. Germline CDR1 SGHDT, CDR2 YYEEEE. The CDR3 is 14 residues long. CDR3 nucleotides: TGTGCCAGCAGCTTGGGACTTTTCACCGGGGAGCTGTTTTTT. It encodes CASSLGLFTGELFF.